Below, 28 T cell receptor beta chains from the same sample are listed, as sequenced in a study of beta chain features in type 1 diabetes. Study results and limitations: Moderately but significantly shorter TCRB CDR3s were found in Type 1 diabetes patients in all four CD4+ subsets.

The whole isolated RNA underwent reverse transcription, so sequencing captured expressed TCRB transcripts. Data came from immunoSEQ multiplex PCR; TCRdb stores just in-frame clones and leaves some out. The profile shows 250,000 to 350,000 clones, more than 13% of them singletons. The antigens these receptors bind are not known. Sequencing used naive CD4+ T cells from blood. The receptors were sampled from a man younger than 40 with type 1 diabetes.

V usage is TRBV9 and J usage is TRBJ2-3; 9 bases are shared with TRBD2. This CDR3 region has 16 residues. Per the germline V gene, CDR1 is SGDLS and CDR2 is YYNGEE. V trimming: 4 bases; J trimming: 1 base; junction bases outside the gene matches: 7. CDR3 residues: CASSYQASGGTDTQYF. In nucleotides, the CDR3 is TGTGCCAGCAGCTACCAGGCTAGCGGGGGCACAGATACGCAGTATTTT.

The CDR3 sequence is CAWSDRAYGYTF. CDR3 sequence (DNA): TGTGCCTGGAGTGACAGGGCCTATGGCTACACCTTC. The chain combines TRBV30 with TRBJ1-2; possibly TRBD1 for D (6 bases). Germline V gene sequence: CDR1 GTSNPN, CDR2 SVGIG (reference sequence). Between the trimmed V and J ends, which lost 1 base and 4 bases, there was a span of 7 bases. This CDR3 contains 12 residues.

V is TRBV9 and J is TRBJ2-6; 7 nucleotides align to TRBD1. The CDR3 consists of 17 residues. The junction had 6 bases not matched to a gene; V was cut back by 3 bases and J by 0 bases. Germline V CDR1 and CDR2: SGDLS, YYNGEE. The CDR3 nucleotides read TGTGCCAGCAGCGCCAGACAGGGCACCTCTGGGGCCAACGTCCTGACTTTC. As protein: CASSARQGTSGANVLTF.

As DNA, the CDR3 is TGTGCCAGCAGTTCCACCGCAGAGGAGGCTTTCTTT. It encodes CASSSTAEEAFF. The chain uses TRBV28 and TRBJ1-1; D not resolved. V was clipped by 4 bases and J by 11 bases, with 14 bases between them. CDR1 is MDHEN and CDR2 is SYDVKM in the germline V gene. The CDR3 runs to 12 residues.

This clone was counted between two and nine times. CDR3 sequence reads: CATSRIVAGAGNTIYF. The CDR3 DNA follows: TGTGCCACCAGCAGGATTGTAGCAGGGGCTGGAAACACCATATATTTT. The rearrangement uses TRBV15 and TRBJ1-3; D is perhaps TRBD1 (6 bases). Trimming took off 3 bases at V and 2 bases at J, with 14 bases between the two ends. This CDR3 region has 16 residues. Per germline, CDR1 LNHNV and CDR2 YYDKDF (reference sequence).

This clone was observed a few times. The chain recombines TRBV11-1 with TRBJ2-1; 15 bases fit TRBD2. The CDR3 contains 18 residues. Germline trimming cut 5 bases from V and 0 bases from J; bases unmatched to any gene: 5. Germline CDR1 reads SGHAT; CDR2 reads FQDESV (reference sequence). The CDR3 bases are TGTGCCAGCAGCGGACTAGCGGGAGGGCAGGGCTCCTACAATGAGCAGTTCTTC. Its translation is CASSGLAGGQGSYNEQFF.

The gene calls are TRBV2 and TRBJ2-5; 7 bases agree with TRBD1. The CDR3 runs 14 residues. In germline, CDR1 is SNHLY, CDR2 FYNNEI. V trimming: 3 bases; J trimming: 5 bases; junction bases outside the gene matches: 6. The CDR3 here is CASSETGIEETQYF. CDR3 in DNA: TGTGCCAGCAGTGAGACAGGGATAGAGGAGACCCAGTACTTC.

A word on this clone: The sample holds other DNA sequences that translate to the same CDR3. The J gene is TRBJ2-7, the V gene TRBV28, with D perhaps matching TRBD2 (6 bases). Germline V gene sequence: CDR1 MDHEN, CDR2 SYDVKM. The CDR3 is made up of 13 amino acids. V lost 2 bases, J lost 3 bases, and 8 bases lay in between. CDR3 region: CASSLGTFYEQYF. The CDR3 DNA reads as TGTGCCAGCAGTTTAGGGACTTTCTACGAGCAGTACTTC.

The chain is built from TRBV19 and TRBJ2-1; 7 bases are a match to TRBD2. The CDR3 is made up of 12 amino acids. Germline assignment: CDR1 LNHDA and CDR2 SQIVND (reference sequence). The trim removed 6 bases at V and 7 bases at J, leaving 3 bases unmatched. The CDR3 protein is CASRPGGNEQFF. The CDR3 DNA follows: TGTGCCAGTAGGCCGGGGGGAAATGAGCAGTTCTTC. Filled out from reference TRBV19 and TRBJ2-1, the complete variable domain reads DGGITQSPKYLFRKEGQNVTLSCEQNLNHDAMYWYRQDPGQGLRLIYYSQIVNDFQKGDIAEGYSVSREKKESFPLTVTSAQKNPTAFYLCASRPGGNEQFFGPGTRLTVL.

The V and J genes are TRBV19 and TRBJ2-1; 14 nucleotides agree with TRBD2. Germline lookup yields CDR1 LNHDA and CDR2 SQIVND (reference sequence). V trimming: 0 bases; J trimming: 10 bases; junction bases outside the gene matches: 20. This CDR3 contains 21 residues. The chain's CDR3 is CASSIDRGLAGVTQPRGEQFF. CDR3 sequence (DNA): TGTGCCAGTAGTATAGATAGGGGACTAGCGGGAGTCACCCAACCTCGAGGGGAGCAGTTCTTC. The complete variable domain, with remaining parts taken from reference TRBV19 and TRBJ2-1, reads DGGITQSPKYLFRKEGQNVTLSCEQNLNHDAMYWYRQDPGQGLRLIYYSQIVNDFQKGDIAEGYSVSREKKESFPLTVTSAQKNPTAFYLCASSIDRGLAGVTQPRGEQFFGPGTRLTVL.

This clone has more than one count but fewer than ten. The V gene is TRBV27, the J gene TRBJ2-3; TRBD2 aligns across 11 bases. The ends lost 5 bases at V and 1 base at J; junction bases unmatched: 20. The CDR3 covers 21 residues. CDR1 is MNHEY and CDR2 is SMNVEV in the germline V gene (reference sequence). The DNA for the CDR3 is TGTGCCAGCAGTCCTCTACCCATGACTAGCGGGATGGTCCAGGGCACAGATACGCAGTATTTT. Encoded protein: CASSPLPMTSGMVQGTDTQYF.

This clone was observed a few times. V usage is TRBV27 and J usage is TRBJ2-6; TRBD1 matches 9 bases. Trimming at V came to 5 bases and at J to 0 bases, leaving 8 bases not matched to a gene. The CDR3 length is 18 residues. Germline CDR1 and CDR2: MNHEY and SMNVEV (reference sequence). For the CDR3, the DNA is TGTGCCAGCAGTCCCTACAGGGGGCTCCTCTCTGGGGCCAACGTCCTGACTTTC. Protein product: CASSPYRGLLSGANVLTF. The variable domain in full, completed from reference TRBV27 and TRBJ2-6, reads EAQVTQNPRYLITVTGKKLTVTCSQNMNHEYMSWYRQDPGLGLRQIYYSMNVEVTDKGDVPEGYKVSRKEKRNFPLILESPSPNQTSLYFCASSPYRGLLSGANVLTFGAGSRLTVL.

This clone has more than one count but fewer than ten. J is TRBJ2-5 and V is TRBV7-8, with a possible D match to TRBD1 (6 bases). The ends were cut back, 5 bases at V and 2 bases at J, with 9 bases in the middle. The CDR3 totals 13 residues. Per the germline V gene, CDR1 is SGHVS and CDR2 is FQNEAQ. The chain's CDR3 is CASSRDRQETQYF. DNA for the CDR3: TGTGCCAGCAGCCGTGACAGGCAAGAGACCCAGTACTTC.

The rearrangement uses TRBV7-6 and TRBJ2-1; 8 nucleotides agree with TRBD2. This CDR3 comprises 15 residues. After removal of 4 bases from V and 2 bases from J, the junction contained 4 bases not matched to a gene. Germline V gene lookup returns CDR1 SGHVS and CDR2 FNYEAQ. For the CDR3, the DNA is TGTGCCAGCAGCTCCTTAGCGGGAACCTACAATGAGCAGTTCTTC. Protein product: CASSSLAGTYNEQFF. The full variable domain, its missing parts supplied by reference TRBV7-6 and TRBJ2-1, is GAGVSQSPRYKVTKRGQDVALRCDPISGHVSLYWYRQALGQGPEFLTYFNYEAQQDKSGLPNDRFSAERPEGSISTLTIQRTEQRDSAMYRCASSSLAGTYNEQFFGPGTRLTVL.

This clone appeared a few times. The rearrangement uses TRBV19 and TRBJ2-7, with 8 bases matching TRBD1. V gave up 2 bases and J gave up 2 bases; unmatched junction bases: 5. The CDR3 loop spans 15 amino acids. Germline V lookup: CDR1 LNHDA, CDR2 SQIVND (reference sequence). The CDR3 reads CASSITGQATYEQYF. The CDR3, as DNA: TGTGCCAGTAGTATAACGGGACAGGCAACCTACGAGCAGTACTTC.

The V gene is TRBV21-1, the J gene TRBJ2-1; TRBD2, the table's D call, lacks a check against the DNA. TRBV21-1 is designated a pseudogene. The CDR3 totals 14 residues. The DNA of the CDR3 is TGTGCCAGTGGAGCGGGTACGGCCTACAATGAGCAGTTCTTC. It is translated as CASGAGTAYNEQFF.

The gene calls are TRBV5-1 and TRBJ2-3, with D perhaps matching TRBD2 (6 bases). The V gene lost 4 bases and the J gene lost 4 bases, with 13 bases spanning the gap. Germline V lookup: CDR1 SGHRS, CDR2 YFSETQ. The CDR3 has 14 amino acids. The CDR3 spells CASSPSAESDTQYF. The CDR3 DNA follows: TGCGCCAGCAGCCCTAGCGCCGAGTCAGATACGCAGTATTTT. Full variable domain (missing parts from reference TRBV5-1 and TRBJ2-3): KAGVTQTPRYLIKTRGQQVTLSCSPISGHRSVSWYQQTPGQGLQFLFEYFSETQRNKGNFPGRFSGRQFSNSRSEMNVSTLELGDSALYLCASSPSAESDTQYFGPGTRLTVL.

V gene TRBV5-4 combines with J gene TRBJ2-7, with TRBD2 matching over 14 bases. V dropped 3 bases and J dropped 5; count of bases not matched to a gene: 1. This CDR3 contains 14 residues. CDR1 and CDR2 (germline): SGHNT, YYREEE (reference sequence). Here the CDR3 reads CASSSGLAGDEQYF. CDR3 in DNA: TGTGCCAGCAGCTCGGGACTAGCGGGAGACGAGCAGTACTTC. Together with reference TRBV5-4 and TRBJ2-7, the CDR3 gives the full variable domain: ETGVTQSPTHLIKTRGQQVTLRCSSQSGHNTVSWYQQALGQGPQFIFQYYREEENGRGNFPPRFSGLQFPNYSSELNVNALELDDSALYLCASSSGLAGDEQYFGPGTRLTVT.

The chain has TRBV25-1 and TRBJ2-7, with D possibly being TRBD1 (6 bases). Germline V lookup: CDR1 MGHDK, CDR2 SYGVNS. The CDR3 length is 14 residues. V was cut by 4 bases and J by 6 bases, with 16 bases left in between. CDR3 protein: CASSGGTGLREQYF. For the CDR3, the DNA is TGTGCCAGCAGTGGGGGAACAGGGCTCCGCGAGCAGTACTTC.

The chain combines TRBV14 with TRBJ2-7; 11 bases are a match to TRBD1. After removal of 3 bases from V and 2 bases from J, the junction contained 3 bases not matched to a gene. Germline CDR1 is SGHDN and CDR2 is FVKESK. The CDR3 totals 15 residues. The CDR3 sequence: CASSHGDRGTYEQYF. Written as DNA, the CDR3 is TGTGCCAGCAGCCATGGGGACAGGGGGACCTACGAGCAGTACTTC.

The chain uses TRBV7-8 and TRBJ2-7, with 9 bases matching TRBD1. The CDR3 runs to 16 residues. Trimming cost V 6 bases and J 2 bases; bases outside gene matches: 11. Germline CDR1 reads SGHVS; CDR2 reads FQNEAQ. The CDR3 coding sequence is TGTGCCAGCAGGTATTCCGGGACAGGGAGTACCTACGAGCAGTACTTC. It encodes CASRYSGTGSTYEQYF.

This clone was found a few times. The V call is TRBV7-2, the J call TRBJ2-1, with 9 positions matching TRBD2. V was pared by 1 base and J by 7 bases, with 8 bases of the junction left unmatched. Germline CDR1 and CDR2: SGHTA and FQGNSA. There are 16 residues in the CDR3. This chain's CDR3 is CASSLVGTSMGNEQFF. The CDR3 DNA follows: TGTGCCAGCAGCTTAGTGGGGACTAGCATGGGGAATGAGCAGTTCTTC.

The sample holds a few counts of this clone. This rearrangement joins TRBV28 to TRBJ2-7; 7 nucleotides agree with TRBD2. The CDR3 is 15 residues long. Germline V gives CDR1 MDHEN, CDR2 SYDVKM. After removal of 5 bases from V and 0 bases from J, the junction contained 7 bases not matched to a gene. CDR3 protein: CASSPGTGGSYEQYF. The CDR3 nucleotides read TGTGCCAGCAGTCCCGGGACGGGAGGCTCCTACGAGCAGTACTTC.

The chain is built from TRBV5-6 and TRBJ1-2; D gene unclear. V was cut by 2 bases and J by 2 bases, with 4 bases left in between. The germline CDR1 and CDR2 sequences are SGHDT and YYEEEE. The CDR3 covers 12 residues. The CDR3 DNA is TGTGCCAGCAGCTTTTCAAACTATGGCTACACCTTC. Protein: CASSFSNYGYTF.

This clone turned up a few times. The V call is TRBV7-7, the J call TRBJ2-5; 9 nucleotides line up with TRBD1. This CDR3 has 14 amino acids. Germline V lookup: CDR1 SSHAT, CDR2 FNYEAQ (reference sequence). V lost 1 base and J lost 8; bases outside the gene matches: 5. CDR3 loop: CASSLDLGQGTQYF. The CDR3 region has the DNA TGTGCCAGCAGCTTAGATCTGGGACAGGGCACCCAGTACTTC. Filled out from reference TRBV7-7 and TRBJ2-5, the complete variable domain reads GAGVSQSPRYKVTKRGQDVTLRCDPISSHATLYWYQQALGQGPEFLTYFNYEAQPDKSGLPSDRFSAERPEGSISTLTIQRTEQRDSAMYRCASSLDLGQGTQYFGPGTRLLVL.

The chain has TRBV27 and TRBJ2-1, with D possibly matching TRBD2 (5 bases). Germline V gene lookup returns CDR1 MNHEY and CDR2 SMNVEV (reference sequence). The V end lost 5 bases, the J end lost 5 bases, and 13 bases lay between the germline ends. The CDR3 loop spans 14 amino acids. The CDR3 coding sequence is TGTGCCAGCAGTCTAGGTGAGGGTAACAATGAGCAGTTCTTC. The encoded protein is CASSLGEGNNEQFF.

The sample holds a few counts of this clone. V and J are TRBV7-2 and TRBJ2-1, with D uncertain. Per the germline V gene, CDR1 is SGHTA and CDR2 is FQGNSA. This CDR3 region has 15 residues. With 5 bases removed from V and 5 bases from J, the gap between germline ends came to 16 bases. CDR3 loop: CASSPQGGWHNEQFF. DNA of the CDR3: TGTGCCAGCAGCCCCCAAGGCGGCTGGCACAATGAGCAGTTCTTC.

This clone was detected a few times. V usage is TRBV28 and J usage is TRBJ2-1, with unresolved D. V lost 6 bases to trimming and J lost 1 base, with 16 bases between them. The CDR3 consists of 16 residues. Germline CDR1 is MDHEN and CDR2 is SYDVKM. The CDR3 sequence: CASSPASATSYNEQFF. The DNA of the CDR3 is TGTGCCAGCAGCCCCGCCTCCGCTACTTCCTACAATGAGCAGTTCTTC. The variable domain in full, completed from reference TRBV28 and TRBJ2-1, reads DVKVTQSSRYLVKRTGEKVFLECVQDMDHENMFWYRQDPGLGLRLIYFSYDVKMKEKGDIPEGYSVSREKKERFSLILESASTNQTSMYLCASSPASATSYNEQFFGPGTRLTVL.